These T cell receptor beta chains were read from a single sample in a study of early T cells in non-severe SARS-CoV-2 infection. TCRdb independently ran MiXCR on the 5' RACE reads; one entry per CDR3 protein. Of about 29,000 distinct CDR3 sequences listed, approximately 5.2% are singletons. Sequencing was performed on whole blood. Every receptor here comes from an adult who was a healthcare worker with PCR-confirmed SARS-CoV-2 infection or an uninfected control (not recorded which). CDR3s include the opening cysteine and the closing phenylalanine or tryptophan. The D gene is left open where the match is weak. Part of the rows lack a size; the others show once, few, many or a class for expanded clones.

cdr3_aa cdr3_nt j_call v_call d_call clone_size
CASSARDSTLLAKNIQYF TGTGCCAGCAGTGCCCGGGACAGCACACTTCTAGCCAAAAACATTCAGTACTTC TRBJ2-4 TRBV6-1 TRBD1 -
CASVVGADTGNTIYF TGTGCCAGTGTGGTGGGCGCGGACACTGGAAACACCATATATTTT TRBJ1-3 TRBV27 - -
CSVPYAYEQYF TGCAGTGTCCCCTACGCCTACGAGCAGTACTTC TRBJ2-7 TRBV20-1 - -
CASNKNPAATDTQYF TGTGCCAGCAACAAAAATCCGGCAGCTACAGATACGCAGTATTTT TRBJ2-3 TRBV7-9 - many
CASSQALGNTIYF TGCGCCAGCAGCCAAGCGCTGGGAAACACCATATATTTT TRBJ1-3 TRBV4-3 - -
CASTESGGVEQETQYF TGTGCCAGCACCGAGAGTGGAGGGGTAGAACAAGAGACCCAGTACTTC TRBJ2-5 TRBV12-3/TRBV12-4 - many
CASSDTEQYF TGTGCCAGCAGTGACACCGAGCAGTACTTC TRBJ2-7 TRBV6-4 - many
CASSPDMVKETQYF TGTGCCAGCAGCCCCGACATGGTTAAAGAGACCCAGTACTTC TRBJ2-5 TRBV4-2 - -
CASSAGTNTDTQYF TGTGCCAGCTCAGCCGGGACCAACACAGATACGCAGTATTTT TRBJ2-3 TRBV18 - many
CASSLAPGYTEAFF TGTGCCAGCAGCTTAGCCCCAGGCTACACTGAAGCTTTCTTT TRBJ1-1 TRBV7-8 - many
CASSRGLAGGLGADTQYF TGTGCCAGCAGCCGTGGACTAGCGGGGGGGCTGGGAGCAGATACGCAGTATTTT TRBJ2-3 TRBV6-6 TRBD2 many
CASSLQQGTGTGELFF TGTGCCAGCAGCCTACAACAGGGCACGGGGACCGGGGAGCTGTTTTTT TRBJ2-2 TRBV5-5 - few
CASSFETGGDAEAFF TGTGCCAGCAGCTTTGAGACAGGGGGTGATGCTGAAGCTTTCTTT TRBJ1-1 TRBV7-8 TRBD1 few
CASSQEVRGSQRAEAFF TGTGCCAGCAGCCAAGAAGTTAGGGGGTCCCAGAGAGCTGAAGCTTTCTTT TRBJ1-1 TRBV4-2 - many
CASSRALVGEQFF TGCGCCAGCAGCCGGGCCCTAGTTGGTGAGCAGTTCTTC TRBJ2-1 TRBV5-1 - many
CASRLAGASSSYNEQFF TGTGCCAGCCGACTAGCGGGGGCCTCGAGCTCCTACAATGAGCAGTTCTTC TRBJ2-1 TRBV6-6 TRBD2 few
CASSLVGRDSPLHF TGTGCCAGCAGCTTGGTGGGCAGGGATTCACCCCTCCACTTT TRBJ1-6 TRBV5-4 - medium-sized
CASSLRGLEAFF TGTGCCAGCAGTTTAAGGGGGTTAGAAGCTTTCTTT TRBJ1-1 TRBV12-3/TRBV12-4 - many
CASSYRQKAYEQYF TGTGCCAGCAGTTACAGGCAGAAGGCATACGAGCAGTACTTC TRBJ2-7 TRBV6-2/TRBV6-3 - many
CASSGQLDEQFF TGCGCCAGCAGCGGTCAGTTGGATGAGCAGTTCTTC TRBJ2-1 TRBV10-1 - medium-sized
CASSPTGVGGDTQYF TGTGCCAGCAGCCCCACGGGAGTAGGGGGAGATACGCAGTATTTT TRBJ2-3 TRBV7-6 - -
CASSWTGEAFF TGTGCCAGCAGTTGGACAGGTGAAGCTTTCTTT TRBJ1-1 TRBV6-2/TRBV6-3 TRBD1 few
CASRLAGGPWEQYF TGTGCCAGCAGATTAGCGGGGGGGCCTTGGGAGCAGTACTTC TRBJ2-7 TRBV27 TRBD2 many
CSAVVLGLAVEQFF TGCAGTGCTGTAGTCCTTGGACTAGCAGTTGAGCAGTTCTTC TRBJ2-1 TRBV20-1 TRBD2 medium-sized
CASSQDLAGGREQFF TGTGCCAGCAGCCAAGACCTAGCGGGGGGACGGGAGCAGTTCTTC TRBJ2-1 TRBV7-9 TRBD2 many
CASSRRLEDNYGYTF TGTGCCAGCAGCCGTAGGCTGGAGGATAACTATGGCTACACCTTC TRBJ1-2 TRBV7-9 - many
CASSLVPGQTEAFF TGTGCCAGCAGTTTAGTTCCCGGACAAACCGAAGCTTTCTTT TRBJ1-1 TRBV28 - few
CSATQETQYF TGCAGTGCGACCCAAGAGACCCAGTACTTC TRBJ2-5 TRBV20-1 - few